This entry lists 16 T cell receptor beta chains sequenced from one sample in a study of blood T cell repertoires in COVID-19. The protocol was immunoSEQ multiplex PCR, while the TCRdb copy is restricted to in-frame clones and leaves out a portion. The data hold tens of thousands of clones, with about nine tenths observed a single time. Sequences were obtained from peripheral blood. These receptors originate from a male donor with acute or convalescent COVID-19.

CDR3 region: CASSLGGQGIHEQFF. CDR3 bases: TGCGCCAGCAGCTTGGGGGGACAGGGAATCCATGAGCAGTTCTTC. The chain links TRBV5-1 to TRBJ2-1; the match to TRBD1 covers 9 bases. The CDR3 sequence is 15 residues long. Trimming cost V 0 bases and J 8 bases; bases outside gene matches: 6. The V gene's germline CDR1 is SGHRS and CDR2 YFSETQ.

The chain joins TRBV27 to TRBJ2-1; TRBD1 agrees at 10 bases. The CDR3 length is 14 residues. J gave up 4 bases and V 10 bases, and 7 bases lay outside the gene matches. Per the germline V gene, CDR1 is MNHEY and CDR2 is SMNVEV (reference sequence). DNA for the CDR3: TGTGCCACAGCAGACAGGGGGCCGTACAATGAGCAGTTCTTC. Protein product: CATADRGPYNEQFF.

This clone was found a few times. This chain connects TRBV6-5 to TRBJ2-2; D is unresolved. The V and J ends lost 7 bases and 0 bases respectively, with 9 bases between them. CDR3 length: 14 residues. Germline-derived CDR1 and CDR2 are MNHEY and SVGAGI. The CDR3 DNA reads as TGTGCCAGCACGCAGGTCCCGAACACCGGGGAGCTGTTTTTT. Protein: CASTQVPNTGELFF.

This chain joins TRBV5-5 and TRBJ1-1; D unresolved. The CDR3 has 15 residues. V was pared by 0 bases and J by 1 base, with 10 bases between. The V gene's germline CDR1 is SGHKS and CDR2 YYEKEE (reference sequence). In DNA, the CDR3 is TGTGCCAGCAGCTTGGATTGGGCTGGGAACACTGAAGCTTTCTTT. Encoded protein: CASSLDWAGNTEAFF. The variable domain in full, with the rest retrieved from reference TRBV5-5 and TRBJ1-1, is DAGVTQSPTHLIKTRGQQVTLRCSPISGHKSVSWYQQVLGQGPQFIFQYYEKEERGRGNFPDRFSARQFPNYSSELNVNALLLGDSALYLCASSLDWAGNTEAFFGQGTRLTVV.

The V and J genes are TRBV7-3 and TRBJ2-3; 7 bases align to TRBD2. The germline gives CDR1 SGHTA, CDR2 FQGTGA. V shed 1 base and J 0 bases; nucleotides not matched to a gene: 4. There are 16 residues in the CDR3. The CDR3 nucleotides are TGTGCCAGCAGCTTAAAAAGCGGGGTCAGCACAGATACGCAGTATTTT. This codes for CASSLKSGVSTDTQYF.

The chain recombines TRBV5-6 with TRBJ1-5; TRBD1 aligns across 9 bases. The CDR3 runs 16 residues. Germline trimming cut 2 bases from V and 4 bases from J; bases unmatched to any gene: 7. Germline CDR1 and CDR2: SGHDT and YYEEEE. This chain's CDR3 is CASSLRRTGANQPQHF. CDR3 nucleotide sequence: TGTGCCAGCAGCTTAAGGCGGACAGGGGCGAATCAGCCCCAGCATTTT.

The chain combines TRBV9 with TRBJ2-2, with 7 bases identical to TRBD1. The germline CDR1 and CDR2 sequences are SGDLS and YYNGEE. With V trimmed by 7 bases and J by 4 bases, 10 bases remained unmatched. This CDR3 is 15 amino acids long. CDR3 nucleotides: TGTGCCAGCGGAGTCGAGGGGGCGAGCACCGGGGAGCTGTTTTTT. Its translation is CASGVEGASTGELFF. The full variable domain, rest sourced from reference TRBV9 and TRBJ2-2, is DSGVTQTPKHLITATGQRVTLRCSPRSGDLSVYWYQQSLDQGLQFLIQYYNGEERAKGNILERFSAQQFPDLHSELNLSSLELGDSALYFCASGVEGASTGELFFGEGSRLTVL.

The rearrangement links TRBV10-3 to TRBJ2-1; 8 bases line up with TRBD1. There are 13 residues in the CDR3. The germline V gene has CDR1 ENHRY and CDR2 SYGVKD. Trimming took 6 bases from V and 9 from J; bases not matched to a gene: 7. The CDR3, as DNA: TGTGCCATCAGCCTCGACAGGGGCCGTGAGCAGTTCTTC. This codes for CAISLDRGREQFF.

The gene calls are TRBV6-6 and TRBJ2-3, with TRBD2 identical over 8 bases. CDR1 MNHNY and CDR2 SVGAGI come from the germline V gene (reference sequence). The V segment lost 6 bases and the J segment 5 bases; nucleotides outside the gene matches: 10. The length of the CDR3 is 15 residues. CDR3 sequence (DNA): TGTGCCAGCAGGCCACTAGAGCGGGGGATAGATACGCAGTATTTT. Translation: CASRPLERGIDTQYF.

The chain links TRBV6-5 to TRBJ1-1; a possible D gene is TRBD1 (5 bases). The CDR3 totals 14 residues. Trimming removed 7 bases at V and 4 bases at J, with 16 bases between. Germline-derived CDR1 and CDR2 are MNHEY and SVGAGI. The CDR3 bases are TGTGCCAGCATTAGGCCCGGGGGGGTCACTGAAGCTTTCTTT. Translated: CASIRPGGVTEAFF.

The chain recombines TRBV3-1 (or the pseudogene TRBV3-2) with TRBJ1-6, with D maybe TRBD1 (5 bases). Germline V CDR1 and CDR2: LGHDT, YNNKEL (reference sequence). There are 20 residues in the CDR3. V gave up 1 base and J gave up 9 bases, with 28 bases separating them. For the CDR3, the DNA is TGTGCCAGCAGCCAAGGATGGGCAGGGTTAGGAGTGACGCTTCGTTCACCCCTCCACTTT. This sequence encodes CASSQGWAGLGVTLRSPLHF.

V gene TRBV2 combines with J gene TRBJ1-5, with a weak D call TRBD1 (5 bases). The CDR3 runs to 18 residues. Looked up from germline, CDR1 is SNHLY and CDR2 is FYNNEI. The V end was cut by 6 bases, the J end by 1 base, with 22 bases between. This chain's CDR3 is CASRDSGGGPYSNQPQHF. DNA of the CDR3: TGTGCCAGCAGGGATTCTGGGGGAGGACCCTACAGCAATCAGCCCCAGCATTTT.

The chain joins TRBV9 to TRBJ2-1, with TRBD2 matching over 15 bases. CDR3 length: 19 residues. Unmatched junction bases numbered 8, after V lost 4 bases and J lost 0 bases. Germline values: CDR1 SGDLS, CDR2 YYNGEE. CDR3 residues: CASSPGGLAGGPSYNEQFF. CDR3 nucleotides: TGTGCCAGCAGCCCAGGGGGACTAGCGGGGGGACCCTCCTACAATGAGCAGTTCTTC.

The chain employs TRBV19 and TRBJ1-4; TRBD1 matches at 9 bases. Germline V gene data show CDR1 as LNHDA and CDR2 as SQIVND (reference sequence). Trimming took 7 bases from V and 6 from J; bases not matched to a gene: 3. CDR3 length: 13 amino acids. CDR3: CASMRQGDEKLFF. The DNA for the CDR3 is TGTGCCAGTATGCGACAGGGGGATGAAAAACTGTTTTTT.

This chain links TRBV6-5 with TRBJ2-3; 8 nucleotides line up with TRBD2. Per the germline V gene, CDR1 is MNHEY and CDR2 is SVGAGI. The CDR3 has 15 amino acids. J was trimmed by 6 bases and V by 6 bases; bases with no gene match: 11. This CDR3 reads CASSLVGGARDTQYF. DNA for the CDR3: TGTGCCAGCAGCTTGGTCGGGGGGGCCAGGGATACGCAGTATTTT.

The V call is TRBV3-1 (or the pseudogene TRBV3-2), the J call TRBJ2-3, with D tentatively TRBD2 (6 bases). There are 15 residues in the CDR3. Germline values: CDR1 LGHDT, CDR2 YNNKEL (reference sequence). V lost 3 bases and J lost 6, with 16 bases in between. In DNA form, the CDR3 reads TGTGCCAGCAGCCAGGGAGGAGGGTTCGGGGATACGCAGTATTTT. Protein sequence: CASSQGGGFGDTQYF.